These T cell receptor beta chains were read from a single sample in a study of cytotoxic CD8 clonotypes in ibrutinib-treated CLL. Profiling relied on immunoSEQ multiplex PCR, and the TCRdb table lists in-frame clones only, not all of them. The table lists 29,000 or so clones, approximately 68% of them singletons. The specimen comprised PBMCs, sampled after 24 months of ibrutinib treatment. The origin of the receptors is a human donor with chronic lymphocytic leukemia. Each CDR3 is given with its conserved first and last residue. The D gene is left open where the match is weak. Clone size is stated in some rows and not others, as once, few, many or a class when expanded.

CDR3 protein: CASSLWGTSGANVLTF; CDR3 DNA: TGTGCCAGCAGCTTATGGGGGACCTCTGGGGCCAACGTCCTGACTTTC; J gene: TRBJ2-6; D gene: NA; clone size: NA; V gene: TRBV5-6
CDR3 protein: CASSHPVGVTDTQYF; CDR3 DNA: TGTGCCAGCAGCCATCCGGTCGGGGTAACAGATACGCAGTATTTT; J gene: TRBJ2-3; D gene: NA; clone size: NA; V gene: TRBV9
CDR3 protein: CASSVAGLAGDTQYF; CDR3 DNA: TGTGCCAGCAGCGTAGCAGGACTAGCGGGGGATACGCAGTATTTT; J gene: TRBJ2-3; D gene: TRBD2; clone size: few; V gene: TRBV9
CDR3 protein: CASSQGRAPRVGANVLTF; CDR3 DNA: TGCGCCAGCAGCCAAGGGAGGGCACCCAGGGTTGGGGCCAACGTCCTGACTTTC; J gene: TRBJ2-6; D gene: NA; clone size: once; V gene: TRBV4-1
CDR3 protein: CASSLDRRGEQYF; CDR3 DNA: TGTGCCAGCAGTTTGGACAGGCGAGGGGAGCAGTACTTC; J gene: TRBJ2-7; D gene: TRBD1; clone size: once; V gene: TRBV27
CDR3 protein: CASSQDGASGTDTQYF; CDR3 DNA: TGTGCCAGCAGCCAAGATGGGGCTAGCGGCACAGATACGCAGTATTTT; J gene: TRBJ2-3; D gene: NA; clone size: many; V gene: TRBV4-2
CDR3 protein: CASCDRDNEQYF; CDR3 DNA: TGTGCCAGCTGCGACAGGGACAACGAGCAGTACTTC; J gene: TRBJ2-7; D gene: TRBD1; clone size: NA; V gene: TRBV2
CDR3 protein: CASRFYGTADQPQHF; CDR3 DNA: TGTGCCAGCAGATTCTACGGGACGGCGGACCAGCCCCAGCATTTT; J gene: TRBJ1-5; D gene: NA; clone size: NA; V gene: TRBV28
CDR3 protein: CAWSVRLRGAYQPQHF; CDR3 DNA: TGTGCCTGGAGTGTACGATTGCGGGGGGCATATCAGCCCCAGCATTTT; J gene: TRBJ1-5; D gene: NA; clone size: NA; V gene: TRBV30
CDR3 protein: CASTQGAGGELFF; CDR3 DNA: TGTGCCAGTACCCAGGGGGCGGGCGGGGAGCTGTTTTTT; J gene: TRBJ2-2; D gene: TRBD1; clone size: few; V gene: TRBV19
CDR3 protein: CSASMGWTQYF; CDR3 DNA: TGCAGTGCTAGCATGGGCTGGACCCAGTACTTC; J gene: TRBJ2-5; D gene: NA; clone size: few; V gene: TRBV20-1
CDR3 protein: CASSRTGTGNSGANVLTF; CDR3 DNA: TGTGCCAGCAGTAGGACCGGGACAGGGAACTCTGGGGCCAACGTCCTGACTTTC; J gene: TRBJ2-6; D gene: TRBD1; clone size: NA; V gene: TRBV5-6